This T cell receptor (beta chain) came from a study of identical twins. TCRdb called the 5' RACE reads again in MiXCR, with one record for every CDR3 protein. The sample records under 300,000 distinct CDR3 sequences, over 5% being singletons. Per germline, CDR1 SGDLS and CDR2 YYNGEE. Trimming at V came to 4 bases and at J to 6 bases, leaving 10 bases not matched to a gene. The CDR3 covers 15 residues. These data were likewise used in another study, on T cells expressing NK-cell markers. That source notes: Source material for TCR beta repertoires consisted of sorted CD3+CD56+NKG2C+, CD3+CD56+NKG2C- and CD3+CD56-NKG2C+ T cells. The authors applied an anti-gamma-delta TCR antibody in several experiments, and it restricted sorting to alpha-beta TCR T cells. Expanded clones of NKG2C+ T cells had an unclear HCMV specificity.

Sequencing was done on a sample of CD8+ T cells sorted from blood. This receptor was taken from a young woman in good health. This chain connects TRBV9 to TRBJ2-3; 8 nucleotides align to TRBD1. The CDR3 nucleotides read TGTGCCAGCAGCCCAGGGCAGGGGGCGATGGATACGCAGTATTTT. It translates to CASSPGQGAMDTQYF.